In its sample, the clone carrying this TCR beta chain was seen a few times. Its target is not known. These data belong to a study of T cells in localized non-small cell lung cancer. The method was immunoSEQ multiplex PCR; TCRdb's version includes in-frame clones alone and lacks a portion of them. Here the sample spans roughly 39,000 clones, 75% to 95% being singletons. CDR1 SGHVS and CDR2 FNYEAQ come from the germline V gene. The V end was cut by 1 base, the J end by 0 bases, with 17 bases between. This CDR3 contains 18 residues. Study-level findings and limits: Peak T cell clonality was found in uninvolved adjacent lung, exceeding tumor.

This specimen was PBMCs, taken before any cancer treatment. The TCR originated in a woman aged 40-75 years with stage II lung adenocarcinoma. V is TRBV7-6 and J is TRBJ2-3; no reliable D call. In DNA, the CDR3 is TGTGCCAGCAGCTTAGGGCCGGCCATCTTATCTAGCACAGATACGCAGTATTTT. Its translation: CASSLGPAILSSTDTQYF.